The next 10 T cell receptor beta chains were all read from a single sample in a study of T cell responses to AZD1222 COVID-19 vaccine listed by TCRdb under 2021. The intended sense of this specimen's time point label: about 28 days (+/-7) after the second vaccine dose. What the treatment or condition label conveys for this sample: meningococcal conjugate vaccine given as trial control. Libraries were constructed by the immunoSEQ multiplex PCR assay. The table comes from immuneACCESS by way of TCRdb, which keeps in-frame sequences with V and J called. Part of the clones is missing from these tables; in studies checked, under half for an unresolved V gene and the rest for unknown reasons. This sample comprises roughly 190,000 clones, around nine tenths of them detected only once. Approximately 4% of the sample rests with the top ten. Sequenced here: peripheral blood, sampled 28 days after the second dose of the MenACWY control vaccine. Receptors were obtained from an adult who received the MenACWY meningococcal vaccine as a control.

The rearrangement uses TRBV7-8 and TRBJ1-5, with 7 nucleotides matching TRBD1. The CDR3 is 14 residues long. With 5 bases clipped from V and 4 bases from J, the junction kept 5 bases outside the gene matches. Germline V gene data show CDR1 as SGHVS and CDR2 as FQNEAQ. DNA for the CDR3: TGTGCCAGCAGCAGGGACAGATCGAATCAGCCCCAGCATTTT. Translated, it gives CASSRDRSNQPQHF.

This CDR3 reads CASSSGGFGLAGGLNEQFF. CDR3 DNA sequence: TGTGCCAGCAGCTCGGGGGGGTTCGGACTAGCGGGAGGTCTGAATGAGCAGTTCTTC. The rearrangement links TRBV5-4 to TRBJ2-1, with 14 bases matching TRBD2. CDR1 is SGHNT, CDR2 YYREEE, per germline (reference sequence). V was pared by 3 bases and J by 7 bases, with 15 bases of the junction left unmatched. The CDR3 runs to 19 residues. The full variable domain, in which reference TRBV5-4 and TRBJ2-1 provide the parts outside the CDR3, is ETGVTQSPTHLIKTRGQQVTLRCSSQSGHNTVSWYQQALGQGPQFIFQYYREEENGRGNFPPRFSGLQFPNYSSELNVNALELDDSALYLCASSSGGFGLAGGLNEQFFGPGTRLTVL.

This CDR3 reads CASSAGGSGNTIYF. Written as DNA, the CDR3 is TGTGCCAGCAGCGCCGGAGGCTCTGGAAACACCATATATTTT. The chain employs TRBV11-2 and TRBJ1-3; D remains ambiguous. V was pared by 5 bases and J by 0 bases, with 8 bases between. Germline lookup yields CDR1 SGHAT and CDR2 FQNNGV. This CDR3 comprises 14 residues.

The V gene is TRBV19, the J gene TRBJ2-1; 7 bases map to TRBD2. The CDR3 runs 14 residues. V shed 5 bases, J shed 5 bases, and the junction held 6 bases outside the gene matches. Germline V gene data show CDR1 as LNHDA and CDR2 as SQIVND (reference sequence). The CDR3 coding sequence is TGTGCCAGTAGTGTCACCGGGACTAACAATGAGCAGTTCTTC. Amino acids: CASSVTGTNNEQFF.

The V gene is TRBV7-9, the J gene TRBJ2-7; 10 positions match TRBD2. This CDR3 is built from 15 residues. Germline V gene sequence: CDR1 SEHNR, CDR2 FQNEAQ (reference sequence). The ends lost 7 bases at V and 0 bases at J; junction bases unmatched: 6. CDR3 sequence (DNA): TGTGCCAGCAACCAAGCGGGAGGGAGCTCCTACGAGCAGTACTTC. Its translation: CASNQAGGSSYEQYF.

V usage is TRBV12-3 or TRBV12-4 and J usage is TRBJ1-4; TRBD1 might be the D (5 bases). Trimming took 7 bases from V and 8 from J, leaving 14 bases between them. The length of the CDR3 is 13 residues. The CDR3 DNA follows: TGTGCCAGCAAGGTCTGGGGGGAGGAAAAACTGTTTTTT. Its protein product is CASKVWGEEKLFF.

The chain has TRBV5-8 and TRBJ1-1; no reliable D call. The CDR3 length is 17 residues. V was pared by 5 bases and J by 0 bases, with 20 bases between. CDR1 SGHTS and CDR2 YDEGEE come from the germline V gene. The CDR3 here is CASRRKLDTVLNTEAFF. CDR3 nucleotides: TGTGCCAGCAGACGGAAACTAGATACAGTATTGAACACTGAAGCTTTCTTT.

The chain uses TRBV9 and TRBJ1-1; the D is unclear. The CDR3 runs 13 residues. V gave up 4 bases and J gave up 5 bases, with 12 bases separating them. Germline-derived CDR1 and CDR2 are SGDLS and YYNGEE. The CDR3 loop reads CASSLLDTTEAFF. The CDR3 DNA follows: TGTGCCAGCAGCCTCCTAGACACGACTGAAGCTTTCTTT.

J is TRBJ2-7 and V is TRBV11-2, with D uncertain. V dropped 5 bases and J dropped 4 bases, with 12 bases sitting between them. The CDR3 totals 13 residues. The germline V gene encodes CDR1 SGHAT and CDR2 FQNNGV. The CDR3 protein is CASSPTHPYEQYF. CDR3 DNA sequence: TGTGCCAGCAGCCCAACGCACCCGTACGAGCAGTACTTC.

This sequence joins TRBV12-3 or TRBV12-4 and TRBJ1-2; D perhaps matches TRBD1 (6 bases). The germline V and J ends were trimmed by 5 bases and 11 bases, with 18 bases remaining between them. The CDR3 loop spans 13 amino acids. The CDR3 bases are TGTGCCAGCAGTAACAGGGAGAAGGGTTATTACACCTTC. As protein: CASSNREKGYYTF.